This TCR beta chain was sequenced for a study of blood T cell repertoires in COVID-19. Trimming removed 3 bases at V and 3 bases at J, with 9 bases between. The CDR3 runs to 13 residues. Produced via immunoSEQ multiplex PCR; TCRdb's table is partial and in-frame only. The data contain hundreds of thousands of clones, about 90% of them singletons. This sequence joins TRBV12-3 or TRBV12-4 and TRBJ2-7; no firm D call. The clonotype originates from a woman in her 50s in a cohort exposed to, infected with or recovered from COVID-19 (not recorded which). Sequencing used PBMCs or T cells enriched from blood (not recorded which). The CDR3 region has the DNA TGTGCCAGCAGTTTGGCAGTCGACTACGAGCAGTACTTC. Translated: CASSLAVDYEQYF.